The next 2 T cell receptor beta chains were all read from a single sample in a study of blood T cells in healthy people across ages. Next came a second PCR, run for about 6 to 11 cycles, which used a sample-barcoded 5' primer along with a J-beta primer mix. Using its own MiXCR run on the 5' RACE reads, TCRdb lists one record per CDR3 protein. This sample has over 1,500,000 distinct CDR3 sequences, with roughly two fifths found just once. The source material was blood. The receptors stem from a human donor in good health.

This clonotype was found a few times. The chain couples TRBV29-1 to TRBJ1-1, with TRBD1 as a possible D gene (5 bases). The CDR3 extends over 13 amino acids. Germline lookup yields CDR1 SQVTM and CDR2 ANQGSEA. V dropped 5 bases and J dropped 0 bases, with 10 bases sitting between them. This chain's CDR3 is CSVRGRMNTEAFF. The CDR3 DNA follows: TGCAGCGTTAGGGGACGGATGAACACTGAAGCTTTCTTT.

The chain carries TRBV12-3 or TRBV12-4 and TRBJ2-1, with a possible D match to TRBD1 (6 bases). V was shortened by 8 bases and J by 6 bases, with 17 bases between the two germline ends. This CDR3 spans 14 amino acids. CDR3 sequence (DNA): TGTGCCAGCCAAAGGGGACGACAGGTCAATGAGCAGTTCTTC. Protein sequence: CASQRGRQVNEQFF.